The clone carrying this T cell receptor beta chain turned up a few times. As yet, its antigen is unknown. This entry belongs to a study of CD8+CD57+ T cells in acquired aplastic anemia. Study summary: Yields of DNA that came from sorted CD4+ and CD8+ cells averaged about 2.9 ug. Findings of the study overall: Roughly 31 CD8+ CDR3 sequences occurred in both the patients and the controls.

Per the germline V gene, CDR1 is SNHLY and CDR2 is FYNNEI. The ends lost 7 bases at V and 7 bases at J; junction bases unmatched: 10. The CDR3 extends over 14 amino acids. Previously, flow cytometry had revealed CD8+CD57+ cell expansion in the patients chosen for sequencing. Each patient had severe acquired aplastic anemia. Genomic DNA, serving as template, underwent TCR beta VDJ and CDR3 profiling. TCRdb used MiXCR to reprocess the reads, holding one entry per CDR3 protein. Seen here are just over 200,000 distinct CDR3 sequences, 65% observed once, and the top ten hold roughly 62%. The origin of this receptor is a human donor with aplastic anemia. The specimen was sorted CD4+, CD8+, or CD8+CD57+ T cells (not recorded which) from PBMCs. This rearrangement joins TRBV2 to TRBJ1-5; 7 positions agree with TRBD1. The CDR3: CASNDRVVAQPQHF. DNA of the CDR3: TGTGCCAGCAATGACAGGGTTGTAGCCCAGCCCCAGCATTTT.